This record looks at one T cell receptor (beta chain) sequence and its context. Its cognate antigen has yet to be identified. Qualities for individual bases were not recorded, and no much larger clone is one base off. The data were taken from a study of CD8+CD57+ T cells in acquired aplastic anemia (dated by TCRdb to the late 2010s). The study in broad terms: On average, sorted CD4+ and CD8+ cells yielded 3.2 ug of extracted DNA, with a range of about 0.19 to 30 ug. A CD8+CD57+ expansion meant a frequency higher than the mean frequency seen in healthy subjects.

The CDR3 runs 16 amino acids, cysteine and phenylalanine included. Only the CDR3 part of the read is kept: 48 bases, read in frame from the first base. The germline V gene encodes CDR1 DFQATT and CDR2 SNEGSKA (reference sequence). V is pared back by 0 bases and J by 2 bases, with 14 bases lying between the germline termini. Patients chosen for sequencing had shown expansion of CD8+CD57+ cells by flow cytometry. Severe acquired aplastic anemia was diagnosed in all patients according to International Study of Aplastic Anemia and Agranulocytosis and Camitta criteria. At the time blood was sampled, none of the patients had received any therapy. The study deep-sequenced TCR repertoires of sorted CD4+ and CD8+ blood T cells from severe aplastic anemia patients and healthy subjects. In the USA, patient enrollment took place under clinicaltrials.gov protocols 00001620, 01623167, 00001397, 00071045, 00081523 and 00961064. Ficoll-Paque density gradient centrifugation was used to isolate peripheral blood mononuclear cells. Before DNA was extracted, CD4+ and CD8+ T cells were sorted using either FACS or magnetic beads.

Genomic DNA served as template for TCR beta VDJ combination and CDR3 sequence profiling. An Illumina HiSeq 2000 was used for TCR repertoire sequencing. The original methods were these. Repertoires were assessed using TRBV/TRBJ rearrangement plots, CDR3 size and DJ length profiles, and Simpson's diversity index. The most abundant DNA sequence in the deep sequencing data was defined as the immunodominant clone. CDR3 amino acid sequences were checked for sharing between subjects and were compared against published repertoires and the VDJdb database. TCRdb applied fastp at Q25 and MiXCR to the public reads, then kept only in-frame beta chains. One record per CDR3 amino acid sequence lists the most common genes and DNA. The authors' filters were not applied to this entry. This sample gives 260,000 or so distinct CDR3 sequences in total; around 82% of them show up just once. The ten largest clones capture 42% of the sample.

Broad study findings and their caveats: Over 25 CD8+ CDR3 sequences were found in both patients and controls but appeared to be highly expressed in patients and within the immunodominant clones of the patients. Patients and healthy controls showed no significant difference in CD8+ Simpson's diversity (P=0.060).

Sequencing used sorted CD4+, CD8+, or CD8+CD57+ T cells (not recorded which) from PBMCs. The chain joins TRBV20-1 to TRBJ2-1; the D region is possibly TRBD1 or TRBD2, each matching across 5 bases. The clonotype originates from a human donor with aplastic anemia. The DNA sequence is TGCAGTGCTAGAGAGGGGGTAGTCAGACCCTACAATGAGCAGTTCTTC. Its coded protein is CSAREGVVRPYNEQFF.